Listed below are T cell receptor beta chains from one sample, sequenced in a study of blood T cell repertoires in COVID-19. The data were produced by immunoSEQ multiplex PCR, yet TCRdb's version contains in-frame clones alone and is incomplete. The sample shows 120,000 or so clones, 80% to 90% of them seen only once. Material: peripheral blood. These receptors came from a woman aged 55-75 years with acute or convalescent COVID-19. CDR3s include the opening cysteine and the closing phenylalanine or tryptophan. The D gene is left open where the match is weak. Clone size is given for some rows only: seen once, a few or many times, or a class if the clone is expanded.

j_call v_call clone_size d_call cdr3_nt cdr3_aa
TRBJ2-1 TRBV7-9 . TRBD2 TGTGCCAGCAGCAAAATTAGCGGGAGGGCGGACGAGCAGTTCTTC CASSKISGRADEQFF
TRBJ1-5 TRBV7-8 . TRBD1 TGTGCCAGCAGCTATCAGGGGGCCCAGCCCCAGCATTTT CASSYQGAQPQHF
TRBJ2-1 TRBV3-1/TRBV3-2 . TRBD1 TGTGCCAGCAGCCGCCCCGGGACAGGGGTCGTTGAGCAGTTCTTC CASSRPGTGVVEQFF
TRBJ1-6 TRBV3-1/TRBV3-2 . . TGTGCCAGCAGCTTCTCCAACAGGGATTCACCCCTCCACTTT CASSFSNRDSPLHF
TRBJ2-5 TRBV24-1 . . TGTGCCACCAGTGACCCCGTTAGGGAAGGGGTACAAGAGACCCAGTACTTC CATSDPVREGVQETQYF
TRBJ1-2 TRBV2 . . TGTGCCAGCCTAGGACCCAGGGGCTCTGGCTACACCTTC CASLGPRGSGYTF
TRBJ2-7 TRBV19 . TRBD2 TGTGCCAGTAGTATAATCGGGGGAGGGCGACAAGACGAGCAGTACTTC CASSIIGGGRQDEQYF
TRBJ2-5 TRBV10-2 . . TGCGCCAGCAGTGAGACCCACAGGGTCGAGACCCAGTACTTC CASSETHRVETQYF
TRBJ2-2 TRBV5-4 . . TGTGCCAGCAGCTTAAAGGGGACCGGGGAGCTGTTTTTT CASSLKGTGELFF
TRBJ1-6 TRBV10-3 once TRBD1 TGTGCCATCAGTGATGGACAGGGGGTCGGTAATTCACCCCTCCACTTT CAISDGQGVGNSPLHF
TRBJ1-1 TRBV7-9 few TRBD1 TGTGCCAGCAGCTTAGAGGGACAGGGAGCCACTGAAGCTTTCTTT CASSLEGQGATEAFF
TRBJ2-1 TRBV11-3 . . TGTGCCAGCAGTGGAGGGTGGAATGAGCAGTTCTTC CASSGGWNEQFF
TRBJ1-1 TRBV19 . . TGTGCCAGTAGTACCCGGACGATAGGGGGGGTCACTGAAGCTTTCTTT CASSTRTIGGVTEAFF
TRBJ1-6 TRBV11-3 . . TGTGCCAGCAGCTTAGGTCTTCCGGACAGATACTATAATTCACCCCTCCACTTT CASSLGLPDRYYNSPLHF
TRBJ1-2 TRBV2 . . TGTGCCAGCGGGCCGGGGGTTGGTGGCTACACCTTC CASGPGVGGYTF
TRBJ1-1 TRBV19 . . TGTGCCAGTACCGGGGGGCGTGAAGCTTTCTTT CASTGGREAFF
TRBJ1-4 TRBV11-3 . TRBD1 TGTGCCAGCAGTCATCGGACAGGGGGCCGTGAAAAACTGTTTTTT CASSHRTGGREKLFF
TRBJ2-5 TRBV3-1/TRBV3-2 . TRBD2 TGTGCCAGCAGCCAAGAAGGGCTAGCGGGAGGGCCAGTCCGAGAGACCCAGTACTTC CASSQEGLAGGPVRETQYF
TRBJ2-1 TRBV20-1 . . TGCAGTGCTAGTAGCGCCATTAATGAGCAGTTCTTC CSASSAINEQFF
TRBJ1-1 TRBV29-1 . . TGCAGCGTTGGTACCGCAACTAACACTGAAGCTTTCTTT CSVGTATNTEAFF
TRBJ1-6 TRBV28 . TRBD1 TGTGCCAGCAGTCCCGGGACAGTCAATAATTCACCCCTCCACTTT CASSPGTVNNSPLHF
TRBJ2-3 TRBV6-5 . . TGTGCCAGCAGTACCCTAAATACGCAGTATTTT CASSTLNTQYF
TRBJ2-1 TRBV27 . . TGTGCCAGCAGTTTAGGGAGCGGATATGCCTACAATGAGCAGTTCTTC CASSLGSGYAYNEQFF
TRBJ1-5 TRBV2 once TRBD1 TGTGCCAGCCGGACAGGGGGAAATAGCAATCAGCCCCAGCATTTT CASRTGGNSNQPQHF
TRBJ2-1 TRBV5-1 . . TGCGCCAGCTCTAAGGGGGGGACCCTCTACAATGAGCAGTTCTTC CASSKGGTLYNEQFF
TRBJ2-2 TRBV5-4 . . TGTGCCAGCAGCTTGGCAGGGCAGGCCGGGGAGCTGTTTTTT CASSLAGQAGELFF
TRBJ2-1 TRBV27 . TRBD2 TGTGCCAGCAGACTAACTAGCGGGGTTTCCAATGAGCAGTTCTTC CASRLTSGVSNEQFF
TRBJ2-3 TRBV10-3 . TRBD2 TGTGCCATCAGTCCCGGGACTAGGGGCACAGATACGCAGTATTTT CAISPGTRGTDTQYF
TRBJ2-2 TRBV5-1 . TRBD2 TGCGCCAGCAGCTTGGGAGCGGGAGGGCCCTCCGCCGGGGAGCTGTTTTTT CASSLGAGGPSAGELFF
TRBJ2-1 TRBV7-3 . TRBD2 TGTGCCAGCAGCTTATGGGCAATAGCGGGAGGGGGAAATGAGCAGTTCTTC CASSLWAIAGGGNEQFF
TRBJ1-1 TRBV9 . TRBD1 TGTGCCAGCAGCGCGCAGGGACAGGGGAACACTGAAGCTTTCTTT CASSAQGQGNTEAFF
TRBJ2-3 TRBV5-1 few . TGCGCCAGCAGCCTACAGGGCACAGATACGCAGTATTTT CASSLQGTDTQYF
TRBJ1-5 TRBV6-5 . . TGTGCCAGCAAAGCGGAGAGAGGGCCTCAGCCCCAGCATTTT CASKAERGPQPQHF
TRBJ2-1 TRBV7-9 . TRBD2 TGTGCCAGCAGCCAAACTAGCGGGAGTTACAATGAGCAGTTCTTC CASSQTSGSYNEQFF
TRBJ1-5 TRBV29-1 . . TGCAGCGTTGGAGGGCACAATCAGCCCCAGCATTTT CSVGGHNQPQHF
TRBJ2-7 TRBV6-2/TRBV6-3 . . TGTGCCAGCAGTTTCGCCGGGTCTTTCTCCTACGAGCAGTACTTC CASSFAGSFSYEQYF
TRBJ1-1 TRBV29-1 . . TGCAGCGCCGTGGAGGGTGAAGCTTTCTTT CSAVEGEAFF
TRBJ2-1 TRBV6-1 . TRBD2 TGTGCCAGCAGTGGATTACTAGCGGGAGGCTACAATGAGCAGTTCTTC CASSGLLAGGYNEQFF
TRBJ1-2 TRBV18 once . TGTGCCAGCTCCCCGGGGAGCGGCTACACCTTC CASSPGSGYTF
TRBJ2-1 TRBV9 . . TGTGCCAGCAGCACGGGCCCGGGATCCTACAATGAGCAGTTCTTC CASSTGPGSYNEQFF
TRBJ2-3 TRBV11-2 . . TGTGCCAGCAGCTTTTTCAGGGGAAATACGCAGTATTTT CASSFFRGNTQYF
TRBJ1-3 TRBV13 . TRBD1 TGTGCCAGCAGCGCCCGGGACAGGGGGCTACAGAGCTCTGGAAACACCATATATTTT CASSARDRGLQSSGNTIYF
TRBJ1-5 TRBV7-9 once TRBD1 TGTGCCAGCAGCTCACAGGGGGCTGGGAATCAGCCCCAGCATTTT CASSSQGAGNQPQHF
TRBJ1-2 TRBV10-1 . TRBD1 TGCGCCAGCAGTGGGGACAGGTTCTATGGCTACACCTTC CASSGDRFYGYTF
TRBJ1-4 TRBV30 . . TGTGCCTGGAGTGTACGGGACAAGGGTGAAAAACTGTTTTTT CAWSVRDKGEKLFF
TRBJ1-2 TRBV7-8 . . TGTGCCAGCAGCTACCGGCAGGGCTATGGCTACACCTTC CASSYRQGYGYTF
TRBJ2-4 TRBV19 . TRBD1 TGTGCCAGTAGTATAGGATCAGGGGGCGGAAACATTCAGTACTTC CASSIGSGGGNIQYF
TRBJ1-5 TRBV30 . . TGTGCCTGGAGTAGCAGCAATCAGCCCCAGCATTTT CAWSSSNQPQHF
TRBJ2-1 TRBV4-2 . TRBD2 TGTGCCAGCAGCCAAGAATTTAGGGCGACTAGCGGGAGATCCTACAATGAGCAGTTCTTC CASSQEFRATSGRSYNEQFF
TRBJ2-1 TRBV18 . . TGTGCCAGCTCTCCCTTACAGAGCTCCTACAATGAGCAGTTCTTC CASSPLQSSYNEQFF
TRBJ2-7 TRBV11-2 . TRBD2 TGTGCCAGCAGCTTAGAGAGGACTAGCGTCTACGAGCAGTACTTC CASSLERTSVYEQYF
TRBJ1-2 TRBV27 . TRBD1 TGTGCCAGCAGTGACAGGGGGGAAGGCTACACCTTC CASSDRGEGYTF
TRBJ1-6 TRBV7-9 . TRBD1 TGTGCCAGCAGCTTGGGACAGACCAATTCACCCCTCCACTTT CASSLGQTNSPLHF
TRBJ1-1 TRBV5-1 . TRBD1 TGCGCCAGCAGCCCCCTCGGGACAGGGGACGTGAAAGCTTTCTTT CASSPLGTGDVKAFF
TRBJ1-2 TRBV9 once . TGTGCCAGCAGCGTAGGTGGGAGCAACTATGGCTACACCTTC CASSVGGSNYGYTF